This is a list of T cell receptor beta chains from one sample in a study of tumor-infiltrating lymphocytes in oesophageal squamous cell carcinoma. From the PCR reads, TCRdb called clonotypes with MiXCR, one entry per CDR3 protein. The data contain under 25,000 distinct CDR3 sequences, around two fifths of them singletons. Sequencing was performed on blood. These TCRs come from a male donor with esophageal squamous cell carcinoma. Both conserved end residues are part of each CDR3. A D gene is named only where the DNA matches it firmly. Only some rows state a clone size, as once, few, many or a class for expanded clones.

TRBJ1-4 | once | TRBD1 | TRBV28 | CASSRGGGVTEKLFF | TGTGCCAGCAGCAGGGGGGGGGGCGTGACTGAAAAACTGTTTTTT
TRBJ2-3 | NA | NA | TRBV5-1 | CASSSGLGGTDTQYF | TGCGCCAGCAGCTCGGGATTGGGGGGCACAGATACGCAGTATTTT
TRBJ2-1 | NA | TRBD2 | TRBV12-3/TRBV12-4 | CASSLGTSDYNEQFF | TGTGCCAGCAGTTTAGGGACTAGCGACTACAATGAGCAGTTCTTC
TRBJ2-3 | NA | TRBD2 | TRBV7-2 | CASSLSGRAWNTQYF | TGTGCCAGCAGCTTAAGCGGGAGGGCGTGGAATACGCAGTATTTT
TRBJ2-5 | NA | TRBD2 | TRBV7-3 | CASSLRRGRETQYF | TGTGCCAGCAGCTTACGGCGGGGGAGGGAGACCCAGTACTTC
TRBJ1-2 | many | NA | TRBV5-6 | CASSYVPRGGYTF | TGTGCCAGCAGCTACGTCCCTCGGGGTGGCTACACCTTC
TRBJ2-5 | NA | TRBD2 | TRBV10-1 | CASSDQGLAGLQETQYF | TGCGCCAGCAGTGACCAGGGACTAGCGGGTTTACAAGAGACCCAGTACTTC
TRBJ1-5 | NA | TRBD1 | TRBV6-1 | CASSEGTGDGQPQHF | TGTGCCAGCAGTGAAGGGACAGGGGACGGTCAGCCCCAGCATTTT
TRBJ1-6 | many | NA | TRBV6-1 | CASEVSGGAFNF | TGTGCCAGCGAAGTGTCCGGGGGGGCTTTTAACTTT
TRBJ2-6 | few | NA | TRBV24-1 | CATKRGLWLHLRF | NA
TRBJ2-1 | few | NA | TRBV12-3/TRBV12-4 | CASSSPEGRNEQFF | TGTGCCAGCAGTTCCCCGGAGGGCCGCAATGAGCAGTTCTTC
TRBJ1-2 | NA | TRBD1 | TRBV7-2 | CASELQGQRNYGYTF | TGTGCCAGCGAACTACAGGGACAGAGAAACTATGGCTACACCTTC
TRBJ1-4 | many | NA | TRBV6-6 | CASSYEWGGGGDTNEKLFF | TGTGCCAGCAGTTACGAATGGGGGGGCGGTGGTGATACTAATGAAAAACTGTTTTTT
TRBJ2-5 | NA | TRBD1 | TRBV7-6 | CASSPGQGAGETQYF | TGTGCCAGCAGCCCGGGACAGGGGGCAGGAGAGACCCAGTACTTC
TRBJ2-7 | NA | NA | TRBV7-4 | CASSLAVLAPTRTDTQYF | TGTGCCAGCAGCTTAGCGGTGCTAGCTCCCACCCGGACAGATACGCAGTACTTC
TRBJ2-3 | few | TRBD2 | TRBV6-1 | CASSYGTSRTDTQYF | TGTGCCAGCAGTTACGGGACTAGCCGCACAGATACGCAGTATTTT
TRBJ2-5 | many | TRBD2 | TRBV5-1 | CASSPGLAGGTYQETQYF | TGCGCCAGCAGCCCCGGACTAGCGGGGGGCACGTACCAAGAGACCCAGTACTTC
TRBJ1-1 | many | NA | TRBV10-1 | CATPGADTEAFF | TGCGCCACCCCAGGCGCGGACACTGAAGCTTTCTTT
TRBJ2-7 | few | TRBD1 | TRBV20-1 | CSVPGQGAEQYF | TGCAGTGTTCCGGGACAGGGGGCCGAGCAGTACTTC
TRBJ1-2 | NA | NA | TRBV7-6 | CASSRGPNYGYTF | TGTGCCAGCAGCCGAGGACCTAACTATGGCTACACCTTC
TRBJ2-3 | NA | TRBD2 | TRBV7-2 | CASSSSGRTDTQYF | TGTGCCAGCAGTTCAAGCGGGAGAACAGATACGCAGTATTTT
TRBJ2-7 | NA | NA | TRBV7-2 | CASSPTLSEQYF | TGTGCCAGCAGCCCCACACTCTCCGAGCAGTACTTC
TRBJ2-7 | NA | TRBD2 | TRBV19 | CASSIDRTSADNEQYF | TGTGCCAGTAGTATAGATAGGACTAGCGCGGACAATGAGCAGTACTTC
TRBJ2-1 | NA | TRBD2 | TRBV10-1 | CASSPSRGLAGGGNYNEQFF | TGCGCCAGCAGCCCCTCGCGAGGTCTAGCGGGGGGCGGCAACTACAATGAGCAGTTCTTC
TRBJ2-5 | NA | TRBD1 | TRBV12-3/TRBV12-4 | CASSYQGQRGETQYF | TGTGCCAGCAGTTACCAGGGACAGCGTGGAGAGACCCAGTACTTC
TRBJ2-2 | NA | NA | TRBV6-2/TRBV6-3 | CASRRAGQNTGELFF | TGTGCCAGCAGAAGGGCGGGGCAAAACACCGGGGAGCTGTTTTTT
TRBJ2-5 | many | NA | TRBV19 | CASSLRLETRRETQYF | TGTGCCAGTAGTTTACGATTAGAGACTAGAAGGGAGACCCAGTACTTC
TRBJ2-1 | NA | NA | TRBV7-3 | CASSATLQENSPLHF | TGTGCCAGCAGCGCTACCCTACAGGAGAATTCCCCCCTCCACTTC
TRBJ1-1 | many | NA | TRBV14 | CASSQTEGTEAFF | TGTGCCAGCAGCCAAACGGAAGGCACTGAAGCTTTCTTT
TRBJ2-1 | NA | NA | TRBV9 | CASSGRDKERITIEQFF | TGTGCCAGCAGCGGCCGGGACAAAGAAAGGATTACAATAGAGCAGTTCTTC
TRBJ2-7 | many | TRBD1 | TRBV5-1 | CASSLTGTEGVREQYF | TGCGCCAGCAGCTTAACCGGGACAGAGGGAGTGAGGGAGCAGTACTTC
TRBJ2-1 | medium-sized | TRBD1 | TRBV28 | CASSLLGFGGQGYNEQFF | TGCGCCAGCAGTTTATTGGGGTTTGGGGGACAGGGGTACAATGAGCAGTTCTTC
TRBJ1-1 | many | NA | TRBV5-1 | CASSPTGDREAFF | TGCGCCAGCAGTCCGACGGGGGACCGTGAAGCTTTCTTT
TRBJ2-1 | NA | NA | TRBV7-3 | CASGEGSYNEQFF | TGTGCCAGCGGTGAGGGCTCCTACAATGAGCAGTTCTTC
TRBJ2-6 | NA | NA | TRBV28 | CATLGASGANVLTF | TGTGCCACCCTTGGGGCCTCTGGGGCCAACGTCCTGACTTTC
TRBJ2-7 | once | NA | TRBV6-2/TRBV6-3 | CASSYSNRVTISYEQYF | TGTGCCAGCAGTTACTCGAATCGCGTGACCATCTCCTACGAGCAGTACTTC
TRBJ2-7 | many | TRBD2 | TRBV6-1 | CASRYTTSGRGNEQYF | TGTGCCAGCAGGTATACGACTAGCGGGAGAGGCAATGAGCAGTACTTC